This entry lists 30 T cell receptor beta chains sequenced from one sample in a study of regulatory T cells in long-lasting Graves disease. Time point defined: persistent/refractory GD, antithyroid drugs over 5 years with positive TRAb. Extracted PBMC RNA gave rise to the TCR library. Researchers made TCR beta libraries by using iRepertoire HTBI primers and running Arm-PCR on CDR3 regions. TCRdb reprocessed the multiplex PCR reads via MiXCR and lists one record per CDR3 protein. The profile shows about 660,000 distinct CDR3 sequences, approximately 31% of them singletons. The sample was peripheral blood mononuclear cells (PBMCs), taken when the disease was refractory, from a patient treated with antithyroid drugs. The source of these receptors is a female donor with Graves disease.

The CDR3 bases are TGTGCTAGTGGTTTGGTACTGGATAGGGGGCGTAGCTACGAGCAGTACTTC. Protein: CASGLVLDRGRSYEQYF. The V and J genes are TRBV12-5 and TRBJ2-7, with 7 bases fitting TRBD1. V lost 0 bases and J lost 3; bases outside the gene matches: 11. There are 17 residues in the CDR3. CDR1 is LGHNT and CDR2 is FRNRAP in the germline V gene.

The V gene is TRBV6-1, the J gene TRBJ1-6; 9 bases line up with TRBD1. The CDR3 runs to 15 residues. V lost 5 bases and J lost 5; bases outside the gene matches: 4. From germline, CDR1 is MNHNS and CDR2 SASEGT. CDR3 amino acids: CASSLRDRDNSPLHF. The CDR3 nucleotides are TGTGCCAGCAGTCTTCGGGACAGGGATAATTCACCCCTCCACTTT.

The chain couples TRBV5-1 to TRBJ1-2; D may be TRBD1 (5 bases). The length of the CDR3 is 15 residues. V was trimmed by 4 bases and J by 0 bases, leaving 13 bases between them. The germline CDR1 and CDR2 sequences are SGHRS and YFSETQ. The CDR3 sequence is CASSRGAEANYGYTF. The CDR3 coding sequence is TGCGCCAGCAGCCGCGGGGCGGAGGCTAACTATGGCTACACCTTC.

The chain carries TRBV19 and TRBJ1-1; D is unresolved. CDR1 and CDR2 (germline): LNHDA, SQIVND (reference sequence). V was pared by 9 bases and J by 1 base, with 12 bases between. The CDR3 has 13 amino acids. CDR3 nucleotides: TGTGCCAGCCAAACACGCGAGAACACTGAAGCTTTCTTT. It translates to CASQTRENTEAFF.

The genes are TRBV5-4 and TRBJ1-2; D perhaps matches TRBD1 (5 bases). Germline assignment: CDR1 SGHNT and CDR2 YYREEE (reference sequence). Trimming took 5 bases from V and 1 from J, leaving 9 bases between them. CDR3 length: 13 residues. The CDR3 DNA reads TGTGCCAGCAGGGGACCGAGTAACTATGGCTACACCTTC. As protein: CASRGPSNYGYTF.

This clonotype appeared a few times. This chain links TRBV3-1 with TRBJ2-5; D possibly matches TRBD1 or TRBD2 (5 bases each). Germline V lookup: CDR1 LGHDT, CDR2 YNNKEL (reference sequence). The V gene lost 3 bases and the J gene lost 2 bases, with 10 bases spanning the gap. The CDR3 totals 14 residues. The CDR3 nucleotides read TGTGCCAGCAGCCAGGTGGGGGATCAAGAGACCCAGTACTTC. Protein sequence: CASSQVGDQETQYF.

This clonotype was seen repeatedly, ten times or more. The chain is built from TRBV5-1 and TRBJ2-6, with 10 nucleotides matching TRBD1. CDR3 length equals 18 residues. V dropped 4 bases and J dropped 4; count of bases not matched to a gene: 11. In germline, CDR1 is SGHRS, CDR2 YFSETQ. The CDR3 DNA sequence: TGCGCCAGCAGCCACCCGGACAGGGGGGGATCCGGGGCCAACGTCCTGACTTTC. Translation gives CASSHPDRGGSGANVLTF.

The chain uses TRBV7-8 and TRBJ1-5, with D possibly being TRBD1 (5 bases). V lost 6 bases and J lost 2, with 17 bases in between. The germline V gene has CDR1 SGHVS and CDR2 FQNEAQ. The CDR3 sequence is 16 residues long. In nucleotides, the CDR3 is TGTGCCAGCAGAAAATCGGTGGGGGTAGGCAATCAGCCCCAGCATTTT. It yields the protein CASRKSVGVGNQPQHF.

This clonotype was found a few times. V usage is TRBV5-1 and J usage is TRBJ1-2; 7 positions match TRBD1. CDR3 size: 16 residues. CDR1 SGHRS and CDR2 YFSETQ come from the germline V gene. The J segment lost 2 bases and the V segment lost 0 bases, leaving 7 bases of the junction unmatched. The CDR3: CASSLEGRTGNYGYTF. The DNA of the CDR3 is TGCGCCAGCAGCTTGGAGGGCCGGACAGGCAACTATGGCTACACCTTC.

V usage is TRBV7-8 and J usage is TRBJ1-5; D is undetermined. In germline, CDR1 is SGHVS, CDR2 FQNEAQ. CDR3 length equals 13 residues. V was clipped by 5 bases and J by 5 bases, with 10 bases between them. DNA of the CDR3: TGTGCCAGCAGCCAGACGGATTATCAGCCCCAGCATTTT. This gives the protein CASSQTDYQPQHF.

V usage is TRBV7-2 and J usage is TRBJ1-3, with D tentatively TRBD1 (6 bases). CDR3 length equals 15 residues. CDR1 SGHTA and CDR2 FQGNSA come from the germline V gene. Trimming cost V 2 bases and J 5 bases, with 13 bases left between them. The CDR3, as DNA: TGTGCCAGCAGCTTACCCGGGGGGCAGAGAAACACCATATATTTT. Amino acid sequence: CASSLPGGQRNTIYF.

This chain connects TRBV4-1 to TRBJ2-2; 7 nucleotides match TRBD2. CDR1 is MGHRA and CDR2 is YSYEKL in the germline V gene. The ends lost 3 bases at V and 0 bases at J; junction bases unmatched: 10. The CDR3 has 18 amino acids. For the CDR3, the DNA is TGCGCCAGCAGCCAGGGCAGTTTACTAGCGACGAACACCGGGGAGCTGTTTTTT. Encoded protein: CASSQGSLLATNTGELFF.

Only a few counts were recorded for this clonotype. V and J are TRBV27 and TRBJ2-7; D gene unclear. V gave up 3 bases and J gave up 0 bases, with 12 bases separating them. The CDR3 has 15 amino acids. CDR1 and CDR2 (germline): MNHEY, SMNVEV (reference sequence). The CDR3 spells CASSFIGESSYEQYF. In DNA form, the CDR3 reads TGTGCCAGCAGTTTCATCGGTGAGAGCTCCTACGAGCAGTACTTC.

Written as DNA, the CDR3 is TGTGCCAGCAGTTTTACTCCTATACGAAAAAACTATGGCTACACCTTC. Protein product: CASSFTPIRKNYGYTF. This chain joins TRBV12-3 or TRBV12-4 and TRBJ1-2; unclear D gene. V was pared by 3 bases and J by 2 bases, with 16 bases between. This CDR3 spans 16 amino acids.

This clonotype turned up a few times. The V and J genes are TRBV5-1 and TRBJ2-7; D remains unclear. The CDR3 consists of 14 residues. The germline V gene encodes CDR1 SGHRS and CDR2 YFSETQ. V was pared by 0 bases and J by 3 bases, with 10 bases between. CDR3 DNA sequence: TGCGCCAGCAGCTTGGACGGTTCTTACTACGAGCAGTACTTC. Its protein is CASSLDGSYYEQYF.

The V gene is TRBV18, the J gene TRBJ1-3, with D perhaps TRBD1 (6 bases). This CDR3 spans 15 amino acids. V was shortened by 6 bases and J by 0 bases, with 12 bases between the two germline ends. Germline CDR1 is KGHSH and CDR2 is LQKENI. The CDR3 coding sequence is TGTGCCAGCTCTCAAGACAGGATCTCTGGAAACACCATATATTTT. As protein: CASSQDRISGNTIYF.

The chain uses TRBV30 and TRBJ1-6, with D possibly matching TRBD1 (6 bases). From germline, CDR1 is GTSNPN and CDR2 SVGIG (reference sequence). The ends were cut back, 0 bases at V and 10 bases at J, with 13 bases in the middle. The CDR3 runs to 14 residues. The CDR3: CAWSVIRGGSPLHF. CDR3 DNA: TGTGCCTGGAGTGTAATCAGGGGCGGATCACCCCTCCACTTT.

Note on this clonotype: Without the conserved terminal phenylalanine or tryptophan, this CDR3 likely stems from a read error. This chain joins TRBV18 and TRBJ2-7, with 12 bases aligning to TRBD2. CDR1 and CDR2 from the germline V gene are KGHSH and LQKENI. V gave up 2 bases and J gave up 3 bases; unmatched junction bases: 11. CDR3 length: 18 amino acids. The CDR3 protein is CASSPSGLAGNIDYEQYL. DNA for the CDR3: TGTGCCAGCTCACCATCCGGACTAGCGGGGAATATCGACTACGAGCAGTACCTC.

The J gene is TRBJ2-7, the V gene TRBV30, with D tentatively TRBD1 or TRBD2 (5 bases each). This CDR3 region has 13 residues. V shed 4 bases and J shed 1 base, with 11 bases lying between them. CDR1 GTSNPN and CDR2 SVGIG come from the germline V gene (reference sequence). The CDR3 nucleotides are TGTGCCTGGAATCGGGACGGTTCCTACGAGCAGTACTTC. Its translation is CAWNRDGSYEQYF.

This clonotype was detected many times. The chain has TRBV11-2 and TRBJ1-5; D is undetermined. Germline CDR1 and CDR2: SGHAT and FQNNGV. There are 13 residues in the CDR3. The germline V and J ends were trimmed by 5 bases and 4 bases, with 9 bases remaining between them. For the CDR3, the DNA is TGTGCCAGCAGCCGGAGGCCAAATCAGCCCCAGCATTTT. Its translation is CASSRRPNQPQHF.

The CDR3 DNA follows: TGCGCCAGCAGCTCTGATAATAACTATGGCTACACCTTC. It yields the protein CASSSDNNYGYTF. The chain has TRBV5-1 and TRBJ1-2; D is undetermined. Germline lookup yields CDR1 SGHRS and CDR2 YFSETQ. This CDR3 contains 13 residues. V was pared by 3 bases and J by 1 base, with 7 bases between.

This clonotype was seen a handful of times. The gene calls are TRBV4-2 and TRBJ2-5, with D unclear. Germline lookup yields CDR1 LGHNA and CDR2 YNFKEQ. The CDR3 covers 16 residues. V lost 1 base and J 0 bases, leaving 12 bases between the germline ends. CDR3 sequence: CASSQVNAPYQETQYF. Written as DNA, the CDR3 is TGTGCCAGCAGCCAAGTAAACGCCCCGTACCAAGAGACCCAGTACTTC.

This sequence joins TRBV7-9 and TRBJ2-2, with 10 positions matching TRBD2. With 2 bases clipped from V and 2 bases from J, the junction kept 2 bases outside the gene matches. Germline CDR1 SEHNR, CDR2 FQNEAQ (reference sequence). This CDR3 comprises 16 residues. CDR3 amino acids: CASSLLAGDNTGELFF. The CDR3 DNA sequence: TGTGCCAGCAGCTTACTAGCGGGAGACAACACCGGGGAGCTGTTTTTT.

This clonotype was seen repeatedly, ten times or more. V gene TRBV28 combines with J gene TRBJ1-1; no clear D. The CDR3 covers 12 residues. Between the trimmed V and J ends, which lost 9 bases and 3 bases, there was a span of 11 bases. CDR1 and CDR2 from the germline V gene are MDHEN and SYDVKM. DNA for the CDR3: TGTGCCAGTAGTGACGGTTACACTGAAGCTTTCTTT. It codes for CASSDGYTEAFF.

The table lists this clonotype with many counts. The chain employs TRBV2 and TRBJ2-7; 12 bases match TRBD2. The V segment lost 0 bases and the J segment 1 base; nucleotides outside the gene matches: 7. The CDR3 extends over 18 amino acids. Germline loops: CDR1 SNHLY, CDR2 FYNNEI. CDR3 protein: CASSEAPGTSGQSYEQYF. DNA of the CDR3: TGTGCCAGCAGTGAAGCGCCCGGGACTAGCGGGCAATCCTACGAGCAGTACTTC.

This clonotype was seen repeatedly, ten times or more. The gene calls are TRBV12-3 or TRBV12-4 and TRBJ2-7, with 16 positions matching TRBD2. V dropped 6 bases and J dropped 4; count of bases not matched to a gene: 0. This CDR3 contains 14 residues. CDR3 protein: CASRGLAGGYEQYF. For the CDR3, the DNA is TGTGCCAGCAGGGGACTAGCGGGAGGGTACGAGCAGTACTTC.

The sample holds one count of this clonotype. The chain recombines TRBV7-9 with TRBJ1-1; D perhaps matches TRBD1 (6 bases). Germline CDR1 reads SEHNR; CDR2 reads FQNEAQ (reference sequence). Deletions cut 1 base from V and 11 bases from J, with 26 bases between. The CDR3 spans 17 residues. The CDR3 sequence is CASSLGDISRGGFGAFF. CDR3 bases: TGTGCCAGCAGCTTAGGGGACATCTCCAGAGGGGGATTCGGCGCTTTCTTT.

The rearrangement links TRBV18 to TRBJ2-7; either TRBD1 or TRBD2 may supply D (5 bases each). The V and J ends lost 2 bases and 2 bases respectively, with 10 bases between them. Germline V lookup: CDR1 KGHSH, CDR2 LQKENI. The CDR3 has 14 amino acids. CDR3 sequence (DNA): TGTGCCAGCTCACCAACCCCGGGGCCCTACGAGCAGTACTTC. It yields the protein CASSPTPGPYEQYF.

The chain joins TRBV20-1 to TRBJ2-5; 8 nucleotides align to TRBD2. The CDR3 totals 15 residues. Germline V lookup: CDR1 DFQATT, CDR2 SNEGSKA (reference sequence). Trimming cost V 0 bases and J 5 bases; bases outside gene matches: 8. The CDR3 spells CSARDSTSVGETQYF. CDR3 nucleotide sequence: TGCAGTGCTAGAGATTCGACTAGCGTGGGGGAGACCCAGTACTTC.

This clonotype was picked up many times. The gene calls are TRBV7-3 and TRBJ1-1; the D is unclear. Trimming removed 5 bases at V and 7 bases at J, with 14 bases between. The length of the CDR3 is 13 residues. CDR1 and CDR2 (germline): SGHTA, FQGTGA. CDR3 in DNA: TGTGCCAGCAGCCTTAACTGGGCGGATGAAGCTTTCTTT. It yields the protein CASSLNWADEAFF.